The text below deals with one T cell receptor beta chain. Its antigen remains unknown. The data were obtained in a study of a mutant IDH1 vaccine in newly diagnosed glioma. Study overall: In weeks 1, 3, 5, 7, 11, 15, 19 and 23, patients were immunized, eight times in all. Of the patients given treatment, approximately 60% were male and 37.5% were female, and a mean age of around 41 years was recorded.

Study conclusions and caveats: It was more than 80% of patients that developed vaccine-induced immune responses.

The time point is: week 5, during vaccination. Vaccination used 300 ug of mutant IDH1 20-mer peptide per dose, with topical imiquimod. Each of the donors came in with new WHO grade 3 or 4 astrocytomas that were IDH1-mutant and ATRX-lost. Using immunoSEQ multiplex PCR, the repertoire was profiled, and TCRdb retains in-frame clones only, with some absent. The sample carries 23,000 or so clones, about 76% recorded once. This material consisted of PBMCs, taken from a glioma patient whose treatment included an IDH1 peptide vaccine. The receptor was isolated from a man in his forties or fifties with glioma.

The CDR3: CASSKGREVYGYTF. DNA for the CDR3: TGTGCCAGTAGTAAGGGCAGGGAGGTCTATGGCTACACCTTC. This chain uses TRBV19 with TRBJ1-2, with D possibly matching TRBD1 (5 bases). This CDR3 comprises 14 residues. Germline CDR1 and CDR2: LNHDA and SQIVND (reference sequence). Trimming removed 4 bases from V and 4 bases from J, with 13 bases in between.